The 17 T cell receptor beta chains reported below all come from one sample, sequenced in a study of blood T cell repertoires in COVID-19. TCRdb keeps only in-frame clones here, not all; method: immunoSEQ multiplex PCR. The data contain 40,000 to 55,000 clones, 90% to 95% of them singletons. Sequenced: peripheral blood. The source is an elderly woman with acute or convalescent COVID-19.

The chain couples TRBV19 to TRBJ1-4; a possible D gene is TRBD1 (6 bases). Between the trimmed V and J ends, which lost 7 bases and 0 bases, there was a span of 12 bases. The V gene's germline CDR1 is LNHDA and CDR2 SQIVND (reference sequence). CDR3 length: 15 residues. The CDR3 loop is CASNDAGATNEKLFF. CDR3 in DNA: TGTGCCAGTAATGACGCAGGGGCAACTAATGAAAAACTGTTTTTT. The full variable domain, completed using reference TRBV19 and TRBJ1-4, is DGGITQSPKYLFRKEGQNVTLSCEQNLNHDAMYWYRQDPGQGLRLIYYSQIVNDFQKGDIAEGYSVSREKKESFPLTVTSAQKNPTAFYLCASNDAGATNEKLFFGSGTQLSVL.

The chain recombines TRBV6-5 with TRBJ1-1, with D perhaps TRBD1 (5 bases). The V gene lost 6 bases and the J gene lost 8 bases, with 16 bases spanning the gap. The CDR3 covers 13 residues. CDR1 and CDR2 from the germline V gene are MNHEY and SVGAGI. The chain's CDR3 is CASRKRDWPEAFF. CDR3 DNA: TGTGCCAGCAGGAAAAGGGACTGGCCCGAAGCTTTCTTT.

The V and J genes are TRBV10-3 and TRBJ2-1; 8 bases map to TRBD2. The CDR3 loop spans 14 amino acids. Per the germline V gene, CDR1 is ENHRY and CDR2 is SYGVKD. V was pared by 5 bases and J by 2 bases, with 2 bases of the junction left unmatched. CDR3 protein: CAISPAGAYNEQFF. In DNA, the CDR3 is TGTGCCATCAGTCCAGCGGGAGCCTACAATGAGCAGTTCTTC.

The chain employs TRBV6-1 and TRBJ2-7; TRBD1 matches 8 bases. Trimming cost V 1 base and J 2 bases; bases outside gene matches: 4. The CDR3 contains 15 residues. CDR1 is MNHNS and CDR2 is SASEGT in the germline V gene. CDR3 protein: CASSEGQGAAYEQYF. The CDR3 nucleotides read TGTGCCAGCAGTGAAGGCCAGGGGGCCGCCTACGAGCAGTACTTC.

Here the CDR3 reads CASSPRMNTEAFF. The CDR3 DNA is TGTGCCAGCAGCCCCAGAATGAACACTGAAGCTTTCTTT. The chain joins TRBV21-1 to TRBJ1-1; TRBD1 reflects the table's D call only, with no check against the DNA. TRBV21-1 is a known pseudogene. This CDR3 has 13 amino acids.

The gene calls are TRBV7-6 and TRBJ1-6, with D hard to call. Looked up from germline, CDR1 is SGHVS and CDR2 is FNYEAQ. The V and J ends lost 5 bases and 6 bases respectively, with 14 bases between them. This CDR3 contains 15 residues. The CDR3 nucleotides read TGTGCCAGCAGCCGGTCGGCGGAAGCTAATTCACCCCTCCACTTT. Amino acid sequence: CASSRSAEANSPLHF.

V and J are TRBV6-5 and TRBJ2-5; 9 nucleotides align to TRBD1. The CDR3 totals 14 residues. Germline trimming cut 6 bases from V and 2 bases from J; bases unmatched to any gene: 4. CDR1 and CDR2 (germline): MNHEY, SVGAGI. The CDR3 DNA is TGTGCCAGCAGGAGGGGGACAGGGCAAGAGACCCAGTACTTC. This sequence encodes CASRRGTGQETQYF.

The chain uses TRBV6-6 and TRBJ1-6; possible D gene TRBD1, 6 bases. Trimming pared 6 bases from V and 6 bases from J, leaving 12 bases between. The CDR3 has 14 residues. Germline CDR1 and CDR2: MNHNY and SVGAGI (reference sequence). For the CDR3, the DNA is TGTGCCAGCAGACCAGGGACATCTAATTCACCCCTCCACTTT. Protein product: CASRPGTSNSPLHF.

V is TRBV9 and J is TRBJ2-3; D is unresolved. Looked up from germline, CDR1 is SGDLS and CDR2 is YYNGEE. The CDR3 consists of 13 residues. V shed 2 bases and J shed 11 bases, with 15 bases lying between them. For the CDR3, the DNA is TGTGCCAGCAGCGTGGGCCGTTTCACCGGGCAGTATTTT. It specifies CASSVGRFTGQYF.

The chain employs TRBV3-1 (or the pseudogene TRBV3-2) and TRBJ1-4; TRBD1 agrees at 12 bases. Germline-derived CDR1 and CDR2 are LGHDT and YNNKEL (reference sequence). The CDR3 contains 17 residues. The trim removed 7 bases at V and 6 bases at J, leaving 12 bases unmatched. The CDR3 DNA reads TGTGCCAGCACGTCCGGGACAGGGGGCTTCGGTTATGAAAAACTGTTTTTT. This encodes CASTSGTGGFGYEKLFF.

This chain connects TRBV6-2 or TRBV6-3 to TRBJ2-3; TRBD1 might be the D (6 bases). Per germline, CDR1 MNHEY and CDR2 SVGEGT. There are 14 residues in the CDR3. V was trimmed by 5 bases and J by 9 bases, leaving 18 bases between them. The DNA for the CDR3 is TGTGCCAGCAGTAACCCGAACAGGGTGCAAACGCAGTATTTT. Amino acid sequence: CASSNPNRVQTQYF.

The CDR3: CASSLVNGTSGRVDEQYF. The DNA for the CDR3 is TGTGCCAGCAGCTTAGTGAACGGGACTAGCGGGAGGGTGGACGAGCAGTACTTC. The V gene is TRBV11-3, the J gene TRBJ2-7; 16 positions match TRBD2. V shed 1 base and J 5 bases; nucleotides not matched to a gene: 8. This CDR3 spans 18 amino acids. From germline, CDR1 is SGHNT and CDR2 YENEEA.

The gene calls are TRBV4-3 and TRBJ1-2; 9 bases match TRBD1. Germline lookup yields CDR1 LGHNA and CDR2 YSLEER. The CDR3 is made up of 17 amino acids. The V segment lost 0 bases and the J segment 2 bases; nucleotides outside the gene matches: 7. CDR3 in DNA: TGCGCCAGCAGCCAAGATGTAGGGACAGGGAAAAACTATGGCTACACCTTC. Encoded protein: CASSQDVGTGKNYGYTF.

The genes are TRBV9 and TRBJ2-1; 8 bases match TRBD2. The CDR3 length is 14 residues. Germline assignment: CDR1 SGDLS and CDR2 YYNGEE. J was trimmed by 6 bases and V by 7 bases; bases with no gene match: 9. CDR3 coding DNA: TGTGCCAGCGGGCAGGCGGGAGGATCCAATGAGCAGTTCTTC. It codes for CASGQAGGSNEQFF. Variable domain in full (rest from reference TRBV9 and TRBJ2-1): DSGVTQTPKHLITATGQRVTLRCSPRSGDLSVYWYQQSLDQGLQFLIQYYNGEERAKGNILERFSAQQFPDLHSELNLSSLELGDSALYFCASGQAGGSNEQFFGPGTRLTVL.

This sequence joins TRBV19 and TRBJ1-6; D remains unclear. CDR3 length: 18 amino acids. Trimming left V 6 bases short and J 0 bases short, with 18 bases between. Germline CDR1 is LNHDA and CDR2 is SQIVND (reference sequence). The CDR3 DNA reads TGTGCCAGTAGCCCCGATATGACAACTAGCTCCTATAATTCACCCCTCCACTTT. Translation: CASSPDMTTSSYNSPLHF.

The gene calls are TRBV30 and TRBJ1-4; D remains ambiguous. Trimming pared 5 bases from V and 7 bases from J, leaving 11 bases between. Looked up from germline, CDR1 is GTSNPN and CDR2 is SVGIG (reference sequence). The CDR3 runs to 12 residues. CDR3 in DNA: TGTGCCTGGGCCAGGCAGGTTGAAAAACTGTTTTTT. Translated, it gives CAWARQVEKLFF. The full variable domain, with the rest looked up from reference TRBV30 and TRBJ1-4, is SQTIHQWPATLVQPVGSPLSLECTVEGTSNPNLYWYRQAAGRGLQLLFYSVGIGQISSEVPQNLSASRPQDRQFILSSKKLLLSDSGFYLCAWARQVEKLFFGSGTQLSVL.

A single count supports this clone. V and J are TRBV25-1 and TRBJ1-2; possible D gene TRBD1, 6 bases. There are 13 residues in the CDR3. Trimming removed 5 bases at V and 8 bases at J, with 15 bases between. Germline CDR1 reads MGHDK; CDR2 reads SYGVNS. The CDR3 protein is CASSILNRDGYTF. CDR3 sequence (DNA): TGTGCCAGCAGTATCCTGAACAGGGACGGCTACACCTTC.